Reported below is one T cell receptor (beta chain). Trimming took 3 bases from V and 11 from J; bases not matched to a gene: 7. Germline CDR1 and CDR2: GTSNPN and SVGIG (reference sequence). There are 12 residues in the CDR3. These data originate in a study of T cell changes during pregnancy in multiple sclerosis. Assay: immunoSEQ multiplex PCR; the TCRdb copy retains only in-frame clones and omits some. The sample carries about 80,000 clones, approximately 94% recorded once. The material was peripheral blood, obtained in the third trimester of pregnancy. The origin of this receptor is a female donor with multiple sclerosis, enrolled in a pregnancy study. V is TRBV30 and J is TRBJ2-1; 7 bases map to TRBD2. This chain's CDR3 is CAWRGGDYQQFF. Here the CDR3 DNA reads TGTGCCTGGAGGGGGGGGGACTATCAGCAGTTCTTC.